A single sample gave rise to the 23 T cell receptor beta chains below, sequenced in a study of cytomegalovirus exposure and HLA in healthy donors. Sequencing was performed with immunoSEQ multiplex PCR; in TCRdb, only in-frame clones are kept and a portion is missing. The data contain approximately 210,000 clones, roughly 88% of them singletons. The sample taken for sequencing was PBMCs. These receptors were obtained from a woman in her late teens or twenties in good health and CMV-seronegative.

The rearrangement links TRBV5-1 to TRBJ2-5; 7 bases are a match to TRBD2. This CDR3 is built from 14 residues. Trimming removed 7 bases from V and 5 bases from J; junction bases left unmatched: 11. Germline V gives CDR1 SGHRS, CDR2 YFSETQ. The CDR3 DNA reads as TGCGCCAGCGGCTGGGGGAGGGAAGGTGAGACCCAGTACTTC. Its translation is CASGWGREGETQYF.

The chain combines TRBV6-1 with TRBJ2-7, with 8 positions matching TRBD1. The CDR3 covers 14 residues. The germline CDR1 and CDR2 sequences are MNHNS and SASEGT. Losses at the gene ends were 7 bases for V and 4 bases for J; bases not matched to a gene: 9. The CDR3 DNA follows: TGTGCCAGCAACCCCGGGACAGGCAATTACGAGCAGTACTTC. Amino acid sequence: CASNPGTGNYEQYF.

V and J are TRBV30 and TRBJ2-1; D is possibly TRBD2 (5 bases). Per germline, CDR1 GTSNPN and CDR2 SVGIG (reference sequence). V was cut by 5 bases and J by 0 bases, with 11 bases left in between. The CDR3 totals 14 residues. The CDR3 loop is CAWSRGSSYNEQFF. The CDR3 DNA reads TGTGCCTGGTCTCGGGGAAGCTCCTACAATGAGCAGTTCTTC.

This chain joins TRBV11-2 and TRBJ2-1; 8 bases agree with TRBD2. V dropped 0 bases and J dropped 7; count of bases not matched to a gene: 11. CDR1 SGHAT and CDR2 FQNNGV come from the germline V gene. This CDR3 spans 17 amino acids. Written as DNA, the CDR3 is TGTGCCAGCAGCTTAGATCTAGGGCTAGCGGGTTATAATGAGCAGTTCTTC. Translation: CASSLDLGLAGYNEQFF.

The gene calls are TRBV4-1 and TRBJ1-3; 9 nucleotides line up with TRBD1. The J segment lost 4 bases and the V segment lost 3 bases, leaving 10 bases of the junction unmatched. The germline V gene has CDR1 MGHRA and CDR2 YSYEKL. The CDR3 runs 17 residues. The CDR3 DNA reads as TGCGCCAGCAGCCAGACCACCCAGACAGGGGGAGGAAACACCATATATTTT. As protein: CASSQTTQTGGGNTIYF.

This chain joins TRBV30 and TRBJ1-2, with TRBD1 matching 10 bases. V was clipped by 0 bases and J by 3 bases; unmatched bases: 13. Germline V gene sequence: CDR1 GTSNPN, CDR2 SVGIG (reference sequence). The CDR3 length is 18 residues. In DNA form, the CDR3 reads TGTGCCTGGAGTGTATCAGGGACAGGGGTATTAGGAGACTATGGCTACACCTTC. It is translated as CAWSVSGTGVLGDYGYTF. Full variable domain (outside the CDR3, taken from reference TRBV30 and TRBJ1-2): SQTIHQWPATLVQPVGSPLSLECTVEGTSNPNLYWYRQAAGRGLQLLFYSVGIGQISSEVPQNLSASRPQDRQFILSSKKLLLSDSGFYLCAWSVSGTGVLGDYGYTFGSGTRLTVV.

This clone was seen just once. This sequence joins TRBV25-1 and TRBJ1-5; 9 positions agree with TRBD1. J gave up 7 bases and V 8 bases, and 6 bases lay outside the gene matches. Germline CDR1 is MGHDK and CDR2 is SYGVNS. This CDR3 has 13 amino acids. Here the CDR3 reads CASEGTGNQPQHF. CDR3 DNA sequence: TGTGCCAGCGAAGGGACAGGGAACCAGCCCCAGCATTTT.

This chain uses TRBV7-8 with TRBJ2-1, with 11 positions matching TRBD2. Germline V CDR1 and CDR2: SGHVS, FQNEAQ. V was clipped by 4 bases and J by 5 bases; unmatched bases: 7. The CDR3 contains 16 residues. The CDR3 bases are TGTGCCAGCAGCTCAACTCCGGGACTAGCGGACAATGAGCAGTTCTTC. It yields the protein CASSSTPGLADNEQFF.

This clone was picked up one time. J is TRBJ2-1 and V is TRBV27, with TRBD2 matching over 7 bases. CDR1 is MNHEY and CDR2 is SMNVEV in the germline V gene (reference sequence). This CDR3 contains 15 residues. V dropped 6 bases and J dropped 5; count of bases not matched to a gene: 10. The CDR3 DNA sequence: TGTGCCAGCAGACTGGGGGGGAGCCCGAACAATGAGCAGTTCTTC. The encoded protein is CASRLGGSPNNEQFF.

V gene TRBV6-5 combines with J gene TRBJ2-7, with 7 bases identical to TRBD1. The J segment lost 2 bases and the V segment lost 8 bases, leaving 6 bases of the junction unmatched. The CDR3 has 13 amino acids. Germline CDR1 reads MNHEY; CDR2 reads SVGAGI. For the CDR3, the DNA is TGTGCCAGCCACGACAGGGTTGCCTACGAGCAGTACTTC. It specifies CASHDRVAYEQYF.

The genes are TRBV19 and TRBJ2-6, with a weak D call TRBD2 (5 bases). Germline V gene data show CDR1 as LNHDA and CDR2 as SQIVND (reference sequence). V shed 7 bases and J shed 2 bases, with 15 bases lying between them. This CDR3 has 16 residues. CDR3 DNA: TGTGCCAGTACGGTGGGCCTCGGGGCTGGGGCCAACGTCCTGACTTTC. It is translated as CASTVGLGAGANVLTF.

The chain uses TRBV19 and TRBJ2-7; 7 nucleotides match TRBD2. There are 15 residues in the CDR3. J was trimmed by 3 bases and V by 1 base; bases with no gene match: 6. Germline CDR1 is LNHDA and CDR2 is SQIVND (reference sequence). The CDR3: CASSIAPLADYEQYF. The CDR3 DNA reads TGTGCCAGTAGTATAGCCCCCCTAGCGGACTACGAGCAGTACTTC.

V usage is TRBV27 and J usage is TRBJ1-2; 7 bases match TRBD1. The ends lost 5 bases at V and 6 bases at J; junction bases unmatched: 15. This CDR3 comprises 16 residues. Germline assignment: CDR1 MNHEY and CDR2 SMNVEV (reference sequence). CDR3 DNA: TGTGCCAGCAGTAGGGGGCAAGGGGCAGGGGAGGATGGCTACACCTTC. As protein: CASSRGQGAGEDGYTF.

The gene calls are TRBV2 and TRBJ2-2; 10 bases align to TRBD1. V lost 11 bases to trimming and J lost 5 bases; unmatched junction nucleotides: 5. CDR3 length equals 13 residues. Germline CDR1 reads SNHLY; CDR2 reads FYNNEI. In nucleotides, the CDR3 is TGTGCCTCCACGGACAGGGGGACCGGGGAGCTGTTTTTT. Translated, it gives CASTDRGTGELFF.

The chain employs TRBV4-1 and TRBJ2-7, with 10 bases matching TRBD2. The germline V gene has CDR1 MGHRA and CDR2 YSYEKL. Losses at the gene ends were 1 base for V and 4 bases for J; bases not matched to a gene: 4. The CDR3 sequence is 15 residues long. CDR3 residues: CASSQGELAGYEQYF. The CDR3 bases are TGCGCCAGCAGCCAAGGGGAACTAGCGGGATACGAGCAGTACTTC.

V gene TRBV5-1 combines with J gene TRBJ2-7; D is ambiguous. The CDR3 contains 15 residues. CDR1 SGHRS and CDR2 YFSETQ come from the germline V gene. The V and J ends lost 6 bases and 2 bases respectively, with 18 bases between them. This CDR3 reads CASTAPGPVTYEQYF. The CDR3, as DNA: TGCGCCAGCACCGCCCCGGGTCCGGTTACCTACGAGCAGTACTTC.

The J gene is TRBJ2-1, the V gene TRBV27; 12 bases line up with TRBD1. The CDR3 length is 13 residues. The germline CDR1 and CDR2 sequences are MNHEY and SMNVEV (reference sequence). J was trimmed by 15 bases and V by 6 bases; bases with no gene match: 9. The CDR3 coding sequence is TGTGCCAGCAGGCCTCCGGGACAGGGGGCGGGGTTCTTC. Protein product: CASRPPGQGAGFF.

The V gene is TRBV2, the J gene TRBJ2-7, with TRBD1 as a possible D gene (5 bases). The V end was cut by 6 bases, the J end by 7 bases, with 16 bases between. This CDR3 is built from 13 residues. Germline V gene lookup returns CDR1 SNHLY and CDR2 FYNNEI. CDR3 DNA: TGTGCCAGCAGGGATCAGGGTCTGTGGGAGCAGTACTTC. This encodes CASRDQGLWEQYF.

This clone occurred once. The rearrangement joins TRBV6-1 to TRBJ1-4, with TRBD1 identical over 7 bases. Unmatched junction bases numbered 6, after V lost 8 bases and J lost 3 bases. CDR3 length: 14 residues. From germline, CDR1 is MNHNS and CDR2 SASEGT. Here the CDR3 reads CASGDRVSNEKLFF. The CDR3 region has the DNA TGTGCCAGCGGCGACAGGGTGTCTAATGAAAAACTGTTTTTT.

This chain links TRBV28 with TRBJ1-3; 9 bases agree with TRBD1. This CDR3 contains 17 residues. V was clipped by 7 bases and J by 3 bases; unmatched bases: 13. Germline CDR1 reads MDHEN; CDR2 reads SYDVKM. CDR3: CASTPSAGTGHGNTIYF. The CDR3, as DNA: TGTGCCAGCACCCCTTCCGCCGGGACAGGGCATGGAAACACCATATATTTT.

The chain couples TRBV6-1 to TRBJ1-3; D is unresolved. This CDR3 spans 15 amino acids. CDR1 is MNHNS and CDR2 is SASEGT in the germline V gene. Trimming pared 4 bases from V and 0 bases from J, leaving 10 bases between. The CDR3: CASSGEMSSGNTIYF. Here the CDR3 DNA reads TGTGCCAGCAGTGGGGAGATGAGCTCTGGAAACACCATATATTTT.

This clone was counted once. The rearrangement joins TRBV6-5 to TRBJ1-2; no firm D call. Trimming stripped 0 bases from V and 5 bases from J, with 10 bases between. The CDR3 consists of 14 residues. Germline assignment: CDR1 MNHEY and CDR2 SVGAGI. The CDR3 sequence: CASSYSSHVYGYTF. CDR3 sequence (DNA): TGTGCCAGCAGTTACTCGTCACACGTGTATGGCTACACCTTC.

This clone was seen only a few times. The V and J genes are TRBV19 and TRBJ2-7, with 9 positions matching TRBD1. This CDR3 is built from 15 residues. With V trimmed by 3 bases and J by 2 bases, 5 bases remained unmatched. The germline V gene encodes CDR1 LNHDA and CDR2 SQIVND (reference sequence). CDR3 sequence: CASSMGRTGAYEQYF. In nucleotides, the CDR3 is TGTGCCAGTAGTATGGGCAGGACAGGGGCCTACGAGCAGTACTTC.